This passage covers 4 T cell receptor beta chains from one sample sequenced in a study of sequential checkpoint blockade in melanoma. Assay used: immunoSEQ multiplex PCR; TCRdb lists only in-frame clones, some missing. Among about 15,000 clones, 77% were seen once, and the ten largest hold 30%. Treatment noted: randomized to nivolumab then ipilimumab (arm A) or the reverse (arm B). The material was CD8+ T cells sorted from blood (inferred from file names), obtained from a patient given nivolumab and ipilimumab in sequence. The receptors here all came from a human donor with melanoma.

This clone counts as medium-sized (0.01 to 0.1%). The rearrangement joins TRBV28 to TRBJ1-5, with D unresolved. The CDR3 runs 14 residues. Per germline, CDR1 MDHEN and CDR2 SYDVKM. Between the trimmed V and J ends, which lost 6 bases and 12 bases, there was a span of 21 bases. CDR3: CASSQGSGLMHQHF. Written as DNA, the CDR3 is TGTGCCAGCAGCCAAGGATCGGGTCTCATGCACCAGCATTTT.

This clone has more than one count but fewer than ten. This chain links TRBV6-1 with TRBJ2-7; 10 nucleotides agree with TRBD1. The length of the CDR3 is 14 residues. V gave up 6 bases and J gave up 3 bases; unmatched junction bases: 5. Germline lookup yields CDR1 MNHNS and CDR2 SASEGT. In nucleotides, the CDR3 is TGTGCCAGCAGCATCGGGACAGGGGTCTACGAGCAGTACTTC. The encoded protein is CASSIGTGVYEQYF.

The chain joins TRBV29-1 to TRBJ2-7, with a tentative D call TRBD2 (5 bases). Trimming cost V 7 bases and J 2 bases, with 12 bases left between them. The germline gives CDR1 SQVTM, CDR2 ANQGSEA. There are 12 residues in the CDR3. The CDR3: CSASGSPYEQYF. CDR3 bases: TGCAGCGCCTCGGGGAGTCCCTACGAGCAGTACTTC.

The chain is built from TRBV7-9 and TRBJ1-2; 12 bases align to TRBD1. Per germline, CDR1 SEHNR and CDR2 FQNEAQ (reference sequence). The CDR3 length is 17 residues. The trim removed 5 bases at V and 1 base at J, leaving 8 bases unmatched. DNA of the CDR3: TGTGCCAGCAGCGGAGCCGGGACAGGGGGCCTTAACTATGGCTACACCTTC. It yields the protein CASSGAGTGGLNYGYTF.